This T cell receptor (beta chain) was retrieved from a study of metastatic and nonmetastatic thyroid tumors. Looking at the study overall: Repertoire comparison spanned blood and tumor or nodule tissue of malignant and benign thyroid patients.

The entire patient cohort was treatment-naive prior to thyroid surgery. As processed by the authors: A papillary thyroid cancer distant-metastasis classifier was built from CDR3 differences across clinicopathological groups. TCRdb re-called clones from the PCR reads using MiXCR. These V and J calls derive from TCRdb rather than the authors' analysis. The table records roughly 8,900 clones, more than 25% of them present only once. Trimming removed 3 bases at V and 2 bases at J, with 10 bases between. The length of the CDR3 is 14 residues. Looked up from germline, CDR1 is MNHEY and CDR2 is SMNVEV (reference sequence). As to this clone: Its antigen is unknown.

Findings and limits, study-wide: A significant increase in TCR beta diversity was reportedly seen in malignant thyroid tumors relative to benign nodules, in blood and tumor.

The rearrangement uses TRBV27 and TRBJ1-1; no definite D call. What was sequenced was adjacent normal tissue. The origin of this receptor is a female donor with papillary thyroid cancer or a benign thyroid nodule (not recorded which). Some clones in this sample may be carry-over from other donors' samples. This CDR3 is CASSFGVDNTEAFF. The CDR3 coding sequence is TGTGCCAGCAGTTTCGGTGTGGATAACACTGAAGCTTTCTTT.